This T cell receptor (beta chain) was sequenced during a study of identical twins. There are a few counts of this clonotype. The antigen remains unidentified. One entry per CDR3 protein results from TCRdb running MiXCR on the 5' RACE reads. The data show more than 600,000 distinct CDR3 sequences, about 20% seen once. The study, taken as a whole, reports: Invariant T cells like MAIT and iNKT could partly confound the zero-insertion analyses.

The germline V gene has CDR1 DFQATT and CDR2 SNEGSKA (reference sequence). The CDR3 loop spans 13 amino acids. Deletions cut 6 bases from V and 0 bases from J, with 9 bases between. The sample also formed part of further work on T cells expressing NK-cell markers.

The sample comprised PBMCs. The TCR originated in a woman aged 18-35 years in good health. The chain has TRBV20-1 and TRBJ2-1; D is ambiguous. CDR3 nucleotides: TGCAGTGCGGCATTTAGCTCCTACAATGAGCAGTTCTTC. Encoded protein: CSAAFSSYNEQFF.